This T cell receptor beta chain was recovered during a study of blood T cells in healthy people across ages. Study-wide results and limits: Donor CMV status, an unknown factor, possibly confounded changes in expanded clonotypes. Naive T cell percentage and TCR beta diversity correlated strongly.

Alongside a J-beta primer mix, a sample-barcoded 5' primer served in a second PCR lasting roughly 7 to 11 cycles. A tag from a template-switch adaptor with 12 random nucleotides marked each cDNA molecule. TCRdb redid the calling of the 5' RACE reads with MiXCR, one entry per CDR3 protein. The table has more than 550,000 distinct CDR3 sequences, about a fifth seen once. V lost 2 bases to trimming and J lost 8 bases, with 8 bases between them. Looked up from germline, CDR1 is MGHDK and CDR2 is SYGVNS. The CDR3 runs 12 residues. A remark on this clonotype: The antigen is undetermined.

This TCR derives from a man between 65 and 80 years old in good health. The chain recombines TRBV25-1 with TRBJ2-3; D is ambiguous. The sequencing sample was made of blood. CDR3 residues: CASSEMTFTQYF. The CDR3 region has the DNA TGTGCCAGCAGTGAAATGACGTTTACGCAGTATTTT.